The sequence of this TCR beta chain was determined in a study of CD8 T cells in ankylosing spondylitis. Each CDR3 protein gets one entry after TCRdb re-called the 5' RACE reads with MiXCR. Among more than 150,000 distinct CDR3 sequences listed, 10% to 15% were seen once. This clonotype occurred a few times. Antigen unknown. Study-level findings and limits: Reports say disease-linked clones showed up significantly more in matched ankylosing spondylitis synovial fluid.

This CDR3 comprises 10 residues. The V end lost 6 bases, the J end lost 2 bases, and 4 bases lay between the germline ends. CDR1 and CDR2 from the germline V gene are DFQATT and SNEGSKA (reference sequence). The sequenced sample consisted of blood, either unsorted or a sorted T cell fraction (not recorded which). The TCR comes from a male donor with ankylosing spondylitis or in good health (not recorded which). This chain links TRBV20-1 with TRBJ1-1; D call uncertain. As DNA, the CDR3 is TGCAGTGCGGGCAACACTGAAGCTTTCTTT. It codes for CSAGNTEAFF.